The 24 T cell receptor beta chains below were found in one sample sequenced in a study of cytomegalovirus exposure and HLA in healthy donors (TCRdb year 2017). Libraries were constructed by the immunoSEQ multiplex PCR assay. A mixture of 60 forward primers for TCR Vbeta segments and 13 reverse primers for TCR Jbeta segments was used in the multiplex PCR. TCRdb took over this immuneACCESS table, retaining in-frame rearrangements with V and J assigned. Such tables are incomplete; in checked studies, under half of the missing clones stem from an unresolved V gene, and the remainder is unexplained. The sample table lists roughly 200,000 clones, around three quarters of them with a count of one. The biggest ten clones account for approximately 2% of the sample. Sample: PBMCs. Receptors originate from a man aged 25 to 40 in good health and CMV-seronegative.

This clone was recorded only once. Other DNA sequences in this sample translate to the same CDR3. The chain couples TRBV28 to TRBJ1-5; D may be TRBD1 (6 bases). The CDR3 runs 15 residues. Germline CDR1 MDHEN, CDR2 SYDVKM. With 4 bases removed from V and 7 bases from J, the gap between germline ends came to 17 bases. CDR3 sequence: CASSYPGRGKQPQHF. CDR3 nucleotides: TGTGCCAGCAGTTACCCCGGGAGGGGGAAACAGCCCCAGCATTTT.

J is TRBJ2-5 and V is TRBV18; 9 nucleotides align to TRBD1. The CDR3 has 14 amino acids. V lost 6 bases to trimming and J lost 6 bases; unmatched junction nucleotides: 8. Germline V gene data show CDR1 as KGHSH and CDR2 as LQKENI. The CDR3 sequence is CASSGTGGGKTQYF. In nucleotides, the CDR3 is TGTGCCAGCTCGGGAACAGGGGGCGGAAAGACCCAGTACTTC.

V and J are TRBV13 and TRBJ2-2; 14 bases align to TRBD2. Germline CDR1 reads PRHDT; CDR2 reads FYEKMQ (reference sequence). This CDR3 spans 16 amino acids. With V trimmed by 5 bases and J by 6 bases, 5 bases remained unmatched. The CDR3 DNA is TGTGCCAGCAGCCGCGGGACTAGCGGGAGTGCCGGGGAGCTGTTTTTT. It translates to CASSRGTSGSAGELFF.

This clone was counted between two and nine times. V gene TRBV14 combines with J gene TRBJ2-7, with D perhaps matching TRBD1 (5 bases). Germline V lookup: CDR1 SGHDN, CDR2 FVKESK. CDR3 length equals 14 residues. V was shortened by 4 bases and J by 3 bases, with 13 bases between the two germline ends. The CDR3 protein is CASSLRQNRYEQYF. The CDR3 nucleotides read TGTGCCAGCAGCCTTCGACAGAATCGCTACGAGCAGTACTTC.

The chain has TRBV7-9 and TRBJ1-2, with 8 bases fitting TRBD1. After removal of 2 bases from V and 10 bases from J, the junction contained 6 bases not matched to a gene. CDR3 length: 13 amino acids. Per germline, CDR1 SEHNR and CDR2 FQNEAQ (reference sequence). The CDR3 DNA reads TGTGCCAGCAGCTTACCACCGGGACAGGTCTACACCTTC. It translates to CASSLPPGQVYTF.

J is TRBJ2-1 and V is TRBV5-6, with TRBD2 identical over 7 bases. J was trimmed by 9 bases and V by 4 bases; bases with no gene match: 4. This CDR3 contains 12 residues. The germline V gene encodes CDR1 SGHDT and CDR2 YYEEEE. This chain's CDR3 is CASSLGGGEQFF. In nucleotides, the CDR3 is TGTGCCAGCAGCCTTGGCGGGGGTGAGCAGTTCTTC.

The V gene is TRBV10-3, the J gene TRBJ2-1, with TRBD1 matching 11 bases. Germline CDR1 is ENHRY and CDR2 is SYGVKD. The V segment lost 3 bases and the J segment 6 bases; nucleotides outside the gene matches: 4. This CDR3 region has 15 residues. Written as DNA, the CDR3 is TGTGCCATCAGTGACGGACAGGGGGCAGGCAATGAGCAGTTCTTC. It translates to CAISDGQGAGNEQFF.

The chain combines TRBV13 with TRBJ2-7; TRBD2 aligns across 15 bases. The CDR3 extends over 14 amino acids. V lost 6 bases to trimming and J lost 7 bases; unmatched junction nucleotides: 4. Germline loops: CDR1 PRHDT, CDR2 FYEKMQ (reference sequence). The CDR3 DNA reads as TGTGCCAGCAGGGGACTAGCGGGAGGCACGGAGCAGTACTTC. This gives the protein CASRGLAGGTEQYF.

The chain couples TRBV7-3 to TRBJ2-1; D is ambiguous. Trimming pared 3 bases from V and 7 bases from J, leaving 13 bases between. Germline assignment: CDR1 SGHTA and CDR2 FQGTGA. This CDR3 has 14 residues. Written as DNA, the CDR3 is TGTGCCAGCAGCTTCAACCCGTCGGTTAATGAGCAGTTCTTC. Residues: CASSFNPSVNEQFF. The entire variable domain, with the rest obtained from reference TRBV7-3 and TRBJ2-1, is as follows: GAGVSQTPSNKVTEKGKYVELRCDPISGHTALYWYRQSLGQGPEFLIYFQGTGAADDSGLPNDRFFAVRPEGSVSTLKIQRTERGDSAVYLCASSFNPSVNEQFFGPGTRLTVL.

The chain links TRBV7-9 to TRBJ2-7, with TRBD1 as a possible D gene (6 bases). CDR1 is SEHNR and CDR2 is FQNEAQ in the germline V gene (reference sequence). The CDR3 has 13 amino acids. Deletions cut 11 bases from V and 2 bases from J, with 16 bases between. CDR3 sequence: CAGSEGETYEQYF. CDR3 DNA: TGTGCCGGTTCAGAGGGGGAAACCTACGAGCAGTACTTC.

The rearrangement uses TRBV27 and TRBJ2-5; D uncertain. CDR3 size: 11 residues. Germline CDR1 is MNHEY and CDR2 is SMNVEV (reference sequence). V gave up 5 bases and J gave up 5 bases, with 6 bases separating them. CDR3 nucleotide sequence: TGTGCCAGCAGTCTCGGGGAGACCCAGTACTTC. Protein: CASSLGETQYF.

The chain carries TRBV29-1 and TRBJ2-7; D gene ambiguous. The CDR3 extends over 13 amino acids. Trimming took off 7 bases at V and 6 bases at J, with 19 bases between the two ends. CDR1 and CDR2 (germline): SQVTM, ANQGSEA. In nucleotides, the CDR3 is TGCAGCGCCATCCCAGACCGGGTCGGCGAGCAGTACTTC. Encoded protein: CSAIPDRVGEQYF.

The rearrangement links TRBV27 to TRBJ2-3; the D gene is possibly TRBD2 (5 bases). Trimming removed 5 bases at V and 1 base at J, with 10 bases between. Germline lookup yields CDR1 MNHEY and CDR2 SMNVEV (reference sequence). There are 14 residues in the CDR3. Written as DNA, the CDR3 is TGTGCCAGCAGTCGGACGAGGGGCACAGATACGCAGTATTTT. It specifies CASSRTRGTDTQYF.

The V call is TRBV9, the J call TRBJ2-1; D is possibly TRBD1 (5 bases). CDR3 size: 12 residues. Germline CDR1 and CDR2: SGDLS and YYNGEE. Trimming left V 4 bases short and J 7 bases short, with 9 bases between. CDR3 DNA sequence: TGTGCCAGCAGCCCAGGGTATAATGAGCAGTTCTTC. Its protein product is CASSPGYNEQFF.

The chain uses TRBV15 and TRBJ2-3; no clear D gene. Trimming pared 5 bases from V and 0 bases from J, leaving 9 bases between. Germline V CDR1 and CDR2: LNHNV, YYDKDF (reference sequence). This CDR3 has 14 residues. The CDR3 nucleotides read TGTGCCACCAGCGGTATACACAGCACAGATACGCAGTATTTT. Protein sequence: CATSGIHSTDTQYF.

V and J are TRBV9 and TRBJ1-2; TRBD1 matches 7 bases. V gave up 3 bases and J gave up 3 bases; unmatched junction bases: 8. CDR1 is SGDLS and CDR2 is YYNGEE in the germline V gene. The CDR3 spans 15 residues. The CDR3 here is CASSAVQGNHYGYTF. The CDR3 DNA sequence: TGTGCCAGCAGCGCCGTACAGGGGAACCACTATGGCTACACCTTC.

This chain uses TRBV21-1 with TRBJ2-7; TRBD2, the table's D call, was not compared with the DNA. TRBV21-1 has pseudogene status. The CDR3 length is 10 residues. For the CDR3, the DNA is TGTGCCAGCAGCCGACCCGGCGGGTACTTC. It yields the protein CASSRPGGYF.

J is TRBJ1-1 and V is TRBV7-3, with no clear D. The V and J ends lost 8 bases and 7 bases respectively, with 14 bases between them. The germline gives CDR1 SGHTA, CDR2 FQGTGA. The CDR3 consists of 12 residues. CDR3 nucleotide sequence: TGTGCCAGCGAACAAATGGGCAGTGAAGCTTTCTTT. Translation: CASEQMGSEAFF.

This chain connects TRBV7-9 to TRBJ2-5; 9 bases agree with TRBD2. Trimming cost V 6 bases and J 11 bases; bases outside gene matches: 19. The CDR3 spans 16 residues. Germline V gene sequence: CDR1 SEHNR, CDR2 FQNEAQ (reference sequence). The CDR3 region is CASSKEWAGGPGEQYF. Here the CDR3 DNA reads TGTGCCAGCAGTAAGGAATGGGCGGGAGGGCCGGGAGAGCAGTACTTC.

The genes are TRBV5-1 and TRBJ2-7; perhaps TRBD2 as D (5 bases). The V end was cut by 0 bases, the J end by 0 bases, with 10 bases between. This CDR3 spans 15 amino acids. Germline values: CDR1 SGHRS, CDR2 YFSETQ. DNA for the CDR3: TGCGCCAGCAGCTTGGGGACTTCACTCTCCTACGAGCAGTACTTC. It specifies CASSLGTSLSYEQYF.

The chain employs TRBV10-3 and TRBJ2-1; a possible D gene is TRBD2 (7 bases). CDR3 length equals 17 residues. The V end was cut by 5 bases, the J end by 5 bases, with 22 bases between. Germline CDR1 is ENHRY and CDR2 is SYGVKD. Written as DNA, the CDR3 is TGTGCCATCAGTACAAACCGTCGGGGGAGGGGGAACAATGAGCAGTTCTTC. It translates to CAISTNRRGRGNNEQFF.

The rearrangement joins TRBV5-4 to TRBJ1-2, with 7 bases lining up with TRBD1. Losses at the gene ends were 4 bases for V and 5 bases for J; bases not matched to a gene: 14. CDR1 SGHNT and CDR2 YYREEE come from the germline V gene (reference sequence). The CDR3 is 16 amino acids. CDR3 protein: CASSLELTGPRYGYTF. The CDR3 DNA reads TGTGCCAGCAGCCTCGAACTGACAGGGCCGAGGTATGGCTACACCTTC.

CDR3 in amino acids: CASSVQGADEKLFF. In DNA, the CDR3 is TGTGCCAGCAGCGTCCAGGGGGCGGACGAAAAACTGTTTTTT. This chain links TRBV9 with TRBJ1-4; 8 positions match TRBD1. With V trimmed by 2 bases and J by 8 bases, 5 bases remained unmatched. This CDR3 has 14 residues. The germline CDR1 and CDR2 sequences are SGDLS and YYNGEE.

Concerning this clone itself: In the same sample, other DNA sequences code for this CDR3. This chain joins TRBV5-1 and TRBJ2-7; D is uncertain. Germline CDR1 SGHRS, CDR2 YFSETQ. Trimming left V 3 bases short and J 2 bases short, with 3 bases between. The CDR3 totals 11 residues. The CDR3: CASSSAYEQYF. CDR3 nucleotides: TGCGCCAGCAGCTCAGCCTACGAGCAGTACTTC.